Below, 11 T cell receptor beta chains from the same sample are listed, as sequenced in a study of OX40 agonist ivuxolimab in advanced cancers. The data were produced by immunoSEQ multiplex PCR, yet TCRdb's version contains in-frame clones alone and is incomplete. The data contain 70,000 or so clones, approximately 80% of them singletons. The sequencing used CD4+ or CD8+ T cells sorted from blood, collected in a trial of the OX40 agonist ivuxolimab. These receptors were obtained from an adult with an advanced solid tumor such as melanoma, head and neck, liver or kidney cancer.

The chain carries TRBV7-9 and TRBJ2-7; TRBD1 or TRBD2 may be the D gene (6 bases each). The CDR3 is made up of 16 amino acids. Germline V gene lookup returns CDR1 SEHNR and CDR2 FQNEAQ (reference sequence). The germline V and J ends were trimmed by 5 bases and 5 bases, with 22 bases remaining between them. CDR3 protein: CASSRLGGGSPHEQYF. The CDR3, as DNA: TGTGCCAGCAGCCGTCTAGGAGGGGGGAGCCCACACGAGCAGTACTTC.

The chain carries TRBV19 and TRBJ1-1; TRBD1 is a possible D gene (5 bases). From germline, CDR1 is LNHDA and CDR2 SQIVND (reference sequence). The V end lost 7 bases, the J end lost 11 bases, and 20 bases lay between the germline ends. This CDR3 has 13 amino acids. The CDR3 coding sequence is TGTGCCAGTATAGTCGGGGGTCAAGGCCGGGCTTTCTTT. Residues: CASIVGGQGRAFF.

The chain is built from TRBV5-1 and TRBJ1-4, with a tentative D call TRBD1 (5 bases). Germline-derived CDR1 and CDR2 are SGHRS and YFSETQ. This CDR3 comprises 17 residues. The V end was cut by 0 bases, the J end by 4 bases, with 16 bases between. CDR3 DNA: TGCGCCAGCAGCTTGGGAGGCAATGGGGGTATTAATGAAAAACTGTTTTTT. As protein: CASSLGGNGGINEKLFF.

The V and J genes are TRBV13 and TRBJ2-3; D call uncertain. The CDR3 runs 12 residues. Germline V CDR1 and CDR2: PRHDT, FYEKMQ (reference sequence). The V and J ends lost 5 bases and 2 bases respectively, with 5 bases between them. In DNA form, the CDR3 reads TGTGCCAGCAGCGTTCCCACAGATACGCAGTATTTT. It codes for CASSVPTDTQYF.

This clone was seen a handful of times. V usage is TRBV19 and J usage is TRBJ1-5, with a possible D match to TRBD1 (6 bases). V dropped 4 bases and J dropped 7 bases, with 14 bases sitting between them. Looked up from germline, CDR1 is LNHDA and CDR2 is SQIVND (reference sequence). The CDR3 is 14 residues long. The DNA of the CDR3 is TGTGCCAGTAGTACCCGGGACATCGGGCAGCCCCAGCATTTT. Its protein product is CASSTRDIGQPQHF.

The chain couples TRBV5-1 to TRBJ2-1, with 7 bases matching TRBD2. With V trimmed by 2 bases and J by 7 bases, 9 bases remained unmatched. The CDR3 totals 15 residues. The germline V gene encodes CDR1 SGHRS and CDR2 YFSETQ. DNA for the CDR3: TGCGCCAGCAGCTTAGGGGCGGGAGCAACAAATGAGCAGTTCTTC. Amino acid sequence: CASSLGAGATNEQFF.

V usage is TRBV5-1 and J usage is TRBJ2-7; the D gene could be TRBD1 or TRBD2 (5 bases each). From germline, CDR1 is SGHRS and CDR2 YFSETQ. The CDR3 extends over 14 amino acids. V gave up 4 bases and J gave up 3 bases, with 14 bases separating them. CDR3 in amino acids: CASSLTGTNYEQYF. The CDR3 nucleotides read TGCGCCAGCAGCCTTACCGGGACCAACTACGAGCAGTACTTC.

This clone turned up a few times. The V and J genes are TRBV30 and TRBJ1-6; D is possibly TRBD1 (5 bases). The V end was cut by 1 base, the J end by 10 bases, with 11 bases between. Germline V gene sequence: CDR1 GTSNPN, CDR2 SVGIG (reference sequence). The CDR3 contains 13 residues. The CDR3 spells CAWSDGTSSPLHF. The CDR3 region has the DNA TGTGCCTGGAGTGACGGGACCTCCTCACCCCTCCACTTT.

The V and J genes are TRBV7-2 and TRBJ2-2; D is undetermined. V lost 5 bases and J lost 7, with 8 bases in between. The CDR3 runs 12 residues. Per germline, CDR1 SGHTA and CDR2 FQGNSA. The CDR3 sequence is CASSPEGGELFF. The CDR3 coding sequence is TGTGCCAGCAGCCCTGAAGGCGGGGAGCTGTTTTTT.

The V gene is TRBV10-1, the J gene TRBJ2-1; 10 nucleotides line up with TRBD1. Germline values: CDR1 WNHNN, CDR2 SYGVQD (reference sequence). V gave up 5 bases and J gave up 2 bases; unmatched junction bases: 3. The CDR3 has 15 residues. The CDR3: CASSSGQGPYNEQFF. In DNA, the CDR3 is TGCGCCAGCAGTTCGGGACAGGGGCCCTACAATGAGCAGTTCTTC.

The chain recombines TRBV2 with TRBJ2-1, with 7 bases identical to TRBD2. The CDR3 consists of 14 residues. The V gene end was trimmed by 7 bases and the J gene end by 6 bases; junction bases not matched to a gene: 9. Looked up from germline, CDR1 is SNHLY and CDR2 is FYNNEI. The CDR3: CASTEGGKGNEQFF. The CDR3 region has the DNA TGTGCCAGCACCGAGGGAGGGAAAGGCAATGAGCAGTTCTTC.